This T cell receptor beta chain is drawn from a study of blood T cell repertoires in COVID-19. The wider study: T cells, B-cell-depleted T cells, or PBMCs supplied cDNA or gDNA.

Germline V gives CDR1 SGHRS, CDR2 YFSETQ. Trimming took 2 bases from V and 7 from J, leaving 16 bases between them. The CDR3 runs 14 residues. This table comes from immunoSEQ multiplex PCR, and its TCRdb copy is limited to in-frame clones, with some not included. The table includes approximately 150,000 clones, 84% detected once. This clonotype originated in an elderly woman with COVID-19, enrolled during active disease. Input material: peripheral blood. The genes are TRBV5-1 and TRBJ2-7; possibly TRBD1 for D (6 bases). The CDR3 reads CASSFRDTVGEQYF. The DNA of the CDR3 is TGCGCCAGCAGCTTCCGGGACACCGTGGGGGAGCAGTACTTC. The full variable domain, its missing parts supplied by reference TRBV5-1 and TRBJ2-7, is KAGVTQTPRYLIKTRGQQVTLSCSPISGHRSVSWYQQTPGQGLQFLFEYFSETQRNKGNFPGRFSGRQFSNSRSEMNVSTLELGDSALYLCASSFRDTVGEQYFGPGTRLTVT.